These 11 T cell receptor beta chains originate from one sample sequenced in a study of OX40 agonist ivuxolimab in advanced cancers. The data were produced by immunoSEQ multiplex PCR, yet TCRdb's version contains in-frame clones alone and is incomplete. Of around 74,000 clones in the sample, 89% were seen once. The sample here was CD4+ or CD8+ T cells sorted from blood, taken in a trial of the OX40 agonist ivuxolimab. The receptors here all came from an adult with an advanced solid tumor such as melanoma, head and neck, liver or kidney cancer.

The genes are TRBV5-6 and TRBJ1-1; no reliable D call. Trimming removed 2 bases from V and 3 bases from J, with 8 bases in between. CDR3 length: 13 residues. CDR1 is SGHDT and CDR2 is YYEEEE in the germline V gene. The DNA of the CDR3 is TGTGCCAGCAGCTTCGGGAGGGACACTGAAGCTTTCTTT. Amino acid sequence: CASSFGRDTEAFF.

The chain recombines TRBV7-9 with TRBJ2-3, with D uncertain. Germline V gene lookup returns CDR1 SEHNR and CDR2 FQNEAQ (reference sequence). The CDR3 has 12 amino acids. Trimming left V 1 base short and J 3 bases short, with 2 bases between. The CDR3 here is CASSLETDTQYF. CDR3 sequence (DNA): TGTGCCAGCAGCTTAGAAACAGATACGCAGTATTTT.

This rearrangement joins TRBV29-1 to TRBJ2-1; D might be TRBD1 (6 bases). The CDR3 has 16 residues. Trimming cost V 4 bases and J 2 bases, with 18 bases left between them. CDR1 is SQVTM and CDR2 is ANQGSEA in the germline V gene. CDR3 sequence (DNA): TGCAGCGTTGCCCAGGGGACACCGGCCCCCTACAATGAGCAGTTCTTC. Translation gives CSVAQGTPAPYNEQFF.

The chain combines TRBV5-5 with TRBJ2-5, with D perhaps TRBD1 (7 bases). The CDR3 is 14 amino acids. Germline V lookup: CDR1 SGHKS, CDR2 YYEKEE (reference sequence). Trimming pared 4 bases from V and 2 bases from J, leaving 12 bases between. This CDR3 is CASSRAGQQETQYF. Written as DNA, the CDR3 is TGTGCCAGCAGCCGGGCGGGACAGCAAGAGACCCAGTACTTC.

V gene TRBV5-1 combines with J gene TRBJ2-7, with 7 bases matching TRBD1. The CDR3 consists of 15 residues. Germline V lookup: CDR1 SGHRS, CDR2 YFSETQ. J was trimmed by 2 bases and V by 4 bases; bases with no gene match: 9. The CDR3 nucleotides are TGCGCCAGCAGCGGGTCCGGGACAGCCACCTACGAGCAGTACTTC. This codes for CASSGSGTATYEQYF.

For this clone: The sample contains more than one DNA sequence encoding this CDR3. In DNA, the CDR3 is TGTGCCAGCAGCTTAGCTCGGGGCGGGCAGCCCCAGCATTTT. Protein: CASSLARGGQPQHF. V gene TRBV7-2 combines with J gene TRBJ1-5, with a possible D match to TRBD1 (5 bases). The CDR3 extends over 14 amino acids. Trimming took off 0 bases at V and 7 bases at J, with 10 bases between the two ends. CDR1 and CDR2 (germline): SGHTA, FQGNSA.

This clone was picked up a small number of times. The chain uses TRBV14 and TRBJ1-3; no reliable D call. V was shortened by 3 bases and J by 8 bases, with 11 bases between the two germline ends. The CDR3 has 13 amino acids. The germline V gene encodes CDR1 SGHDN and CDR2 FVKESK. DNA for the CDR3: TGTGCCAGCAGCCAGCAGAGAGGGTACACCATATATTTT. Translating gives CASSQQRGYTIYF.

The chain combines TRBV6-5 with TRBJ2-7; 9 nucleotides align to TRBD1. This CDR3 is built from 14 residues. The germline gives CDR1 MNHEY, CDR2 SVGAGI. J gave up 4 bases and V 5 bases, and 6 bases lay outside the gene matches. The DNA of the CDR3 is TGTGCCAGCAGTCTCTACAGGGGGCTATACGAGCAGTACTTC. This gives the protein CASSLYRGLYEQYF.

The CDR3, as DNA: TGTGCCAGCAGACGGGAAAAACTGTTTTTT. Translated: CASRREKLFF. This rearrangement joins TRBV2 to TRBJ1-4; D ambiguous. The CDR3 runs 10 residues. The germline V gene encodes CDR1 SNHLY and CDR2 FYNNEI. V lost 6 bases and J 8 bases, leaving 4 bases between the germline ends.

The V call is TRBV10-3, the J call TRBJ2-2; 11 nucleotides line up with TRBD1. In germline, CDR1 is ENHRY, CDR2 SYGVKD. The CDR3 length is 16 residues. Losses at the gene ends were 2 bases for V and 7 bases for J; bases not matched to a gene: 6. CDR3 nucleotides: TGTGCCATCAGTGAGGGACAGGGGGCTCGGATCGGGGAGCTGTTTTTT. Protein sequence: CAISEGQGARIGELFF.

The chain combines TRBV15 with TRBJ2-3, with D possibly TRBD1 on 6 matching bases. This CDR3 region has 15 residues. Trimming removed 1 base at V and 4 bases at J, with 12 bases between. The germline V gene encodes CDR1 LNHNV and CDR2 YYDKDF (reference sequence). CDR3 nucleotide sequence: TGTGCCACCAGCAGAGCCTGGGACACGGCAGATACGCAGTATTTT. Encoded protein: CATSRAWDTADTQYF.